A single sample is the source of the 16 T cell receptor beta chains below, sequenced in a study of cytomegalovirus exposure and HLA in healthy donors. The study ran its PCR with 60 Vbeta and 13 Jbeta primers. Here immunoSEQ multiplex PCR was the method, and the copy in TCRdb shows in-frame clones only, minus some. Among some 150,000 clones listed, roughly 85% were seen once. The specimen sequenced was PBMCs. These receptors came from a woman aged 45 to 65 in good health and CMV-seronegative.

The gene calls are TRBV6-5 and TRBJ2-7; 7 bases align to TRBD1. Germline CDR1 and CDR2: MNHEY and SVGAGI. The ends lost 6 bases at V and 0 bases at J; junction bases unmatched: 8. The CDR3 length is 15 residues. The DNA for the CDR3 is TGTGCCAGCAGCCAATCAGGGGGTACCTCCTACGAGCAGTACTTC. This codes for CASSQSGGTSYEQYF.

The chain links TRBV28 to TRBJ2-7; TRBD2 matches 8 bases. This CDR3 spans 16 amino acids. Germline V gene lookup returns CDR1 MDHEN and CDR2 SYDVKM. V shed 6 bases and J 1 base; nucleotides not matched to a gene: 11. CDR3 protein: CASRTSGTRGSYEQYF. CDR3 sequence (DNA): TGTGCCAGCAGGACGTCCGGGACTAGGGGATCCTACGAGCAGTACTTC. Full variable domain (remainder filled in from reference TRBV28 and TRBJ2-7): DVKVTQSSRYLVKRTGEKVFLECVQDMDHENMFWYRQDPGLGLRLIYFSYDVKMKEKGDIPEGYSVSREKKERFSLILESASTNQTSMYLCASRTSGTRGSYEQYFGPGTRLTVT.

In this sample, this clone turned up once. This rearrangement joins TRBV27 to TRBJ2-7; D is possibly TRBD2 (8 bases). Germline CDR1 and CDR2: MNHEY and SMNVEV (reference sequence). Trimming left V 3 bases short and J 4 bases short, with 25 bases between. The CDR3 extends over 18 amino acids. CDR3 amino acids: CASSFRTGGGGRSYEQYF. CDR3 coding DNA: TGTGCCAGCAGTTTTCGGACAGGAGGCGGCGGGAGGTCTTACGAGCAGTACTTC.

The rearrangement links TRBV18 to TRBJ2-1; D is undetermined. The length of the CDR3 is 14 residues. The V end was cut by 3 bases, the J end by 0 bases, with 6 bases between. The germline V gene has CDR1 KGHSH and CDR2 LQKENI. The chain's CDR3 is CASSPELSYNEQFF. In DNA form, the CDR3 reads TGTGCCAGCTCACCGGAGCTCTCCTACAATGAGCAGTTCTTC.

This sequence joins TRBV19 and TRBJ2-1, with a possible D match to TRBD1 (5 bases). V was trimmed by 5 bases and J by 8 bases, leaving 13 bases between them. The CDR3 has 13 amino acids. From germline, CDR1 is LNHDA and CDR2 SQIVND (reference sequence). CDR3 coding DNA: TGTGCCAGTAGTCTCCCTGGCAGGGATGAGCAGTTCTTC. This gives the protein CASSLPGRDEQFF.

The gene calls are TRBV5-6 and TRBJ2-4; the D gene is possibly TRBD1 (6 bases). Germline values: CDR1 SGHDT, CDR2 YYEEEE. There are 16 residues in the CDR3. V gave up 4 bases and J gave up 0 bases, with 14 bases separating them. CDR3 sequence: CASSPLDRLAKNIQYF. CDR3 coding DNA: TGTGCCAGCAGCCCGCTAGACAGGTTAGCCAAAAACATTCAGTACTTC.

The gene calls are TRBV4-2 and TRBJ2-3, with a possible D match to TRBD1 (6 bases). The CDR3 is made up of 14 amino acids. V was clipped by 7 bases and J by 5 bases, with 16 bases between them. Germline V gene data show CDR1 as LGHNA and CDR2 as YNFKEQ. Written as DNA, the CDR3 is TGTGCCAGCACCACAGGGAATGCTGGAGATACGCAGTATTTT. Translated, it gives CASTTGNAGDTQYF.

This sequence joins TRBV2 and TRBJ2-1, with 11 positions matching TRBD2. V dropped 4 bases and J dropped 6; count of bases not matched to a gene: 8. The CDR3 spans 16 residues. CDR1 is SNHLY and CDR2 is FYNNEI in the germline V gene. The CDR3 protein is CASSAQLAGDINEQFF. The CDR3 DNA sequence: TGTGCCAGCAGTGCCCAACTAGCGGGGGACATCAATGAGCAGTTCTTC.

The chain links TRBV2 to TRBJ2-1; 8 bases agree with TRBD2. V dropped 4 bases and J dropped 4; count of bases not matched to a gene: 15. The germline CDR1 and CDR2 sequences are SNHLY and FYNNEI. CDR3 size: 18 residues. The CDR3 region is CASSVDTQGTSGYNEQFF. CDR3 nucleotide sequence: TGTGCCAGCAGTGTCGACACCCAAGGAACTAGCGGATACAATGAGCAGTTCTTC.

This clone was seen once. This chain joins TRBV7-3 and TRBJ2-1, with D perhaps matching TRBD2 (6 bases). The CDR3 loop spans 14 amino acids. Deletions cut 5 bases from V and 7 bases from J, with 15 bases between. The germline V gene has CDR1 SGHTA and CDR2 FQGTGA. CDR3 nucleotide sequence: TGTGCCAGCAGCCCCTCCGGGAGCTGGAATGAGCAGTTCTTC. It yields the protein CASSPSGSWNEQFF.

The chain links TRBV7-9 to TRBJ1-4, with D uncertain. The CDR3 consists of 11 residues. V lost 5 bases and J 5 bases, leaving 3 bases between the germline ends. CDR1 SEHNR and CDR2 FQNEAQ come from the germline V gene (reference sequence). CDR3 bases: TGTGCCAGCAGCATAAATGAAAAACTGTTTTTT. Amino acids: CASSINEKLFF.

The CDR3 nucleotides are TGTGCCAGTAGCAGCGGGACAGGGGTAGGGGAGCAGTTCTTC. Protein product: CASSSGTGVGEQFF. V is TRBV19 and J is TRBJ2-1, with TRBD1 matching over 10 bases. V was clipped by 6 bases and J by 10 bases; unmatched bases: 9. Germline assignment: CDR1 LNHDA and CDR2 SQIVND (reference sequence). This CDR3 has 14 residues.

The chain has TRBV6-6 and TRBJ2-5; 9 bases are shared with TRBD2. The CDR3 length is 13 residues. V shed 6 bases and J 5 bases; nucleotides not matched to a gene: 4. Germline V CDR1 and CDR2: MNHNY, SVGAGI (reference sequence). The CDR3: CASRLAGAETQYF. DNA of the CDR3: TGTGCCAGCAGATTAGCGGGGGCCGAGACCCAGTACTTC.

This sequence joins TRBV19 and TRBJ1-5; a possible D gene is TRBD1 (5 bases). The CDR3 is 14 residues long. CDR1 and CDR2 from the germline V gene are LNHDA and SQIVND (reference sequence). V lost 10 bases and J 0 bases, leaving 13 bases between the germline ends. The CDR3 bases are TGTGCCACCTCGGGGGGATATAGCAATCAGCCCCAGCATTTT. This codes for CATSGGYSNQPQHF.

The chain recombines TRBV6-5 with TRBJ1-6; 9 nucleotides match TRBD1. The germline V gene has CDR1 MNHEY and CDR2 SVGAGI. V was clipped by 10 bases and J by 9 bases; unmatched bases: 13. This CDR3 spans 15 amino acids. CDR3 in DNA: TGTGCCACGAGGCTCACAGGGGGCGCGGGTTCACCCCTCCACTTT. It codes for CATRLTGGAGSPLHF.

The V and J genes are TRBV2 and TRBJ2-3; possibly TRBD2 for D (6 bases). The CDR3 runs to 14 residues. Per the germline V gene, CDR1 is SNHLY and CDR2 is FYNNEI. Trimming cost V 6 bases and J 2 bases, with 12 bases left between them. CDR3 nucleotides: TGTGCCAGCAGGTCGGGGGTATACACAGATACGCAGTATTTT. It specifies CASRSGVYTDTQYF.